The 29 T cell receptor beta chains below were found in one sample sequenced in a study of T cell clonotyping in hematopoietic cell transplantation. Profiling relied on immunoSEQ multiplex PCR, and the TCRdb table lists in-frame clones only, not all of them. The sample holds more than 20,000 clones; roughly 82% are singletons and the top ten take 20% to 25%. Time point specified: recipient sample about 28 days before transplant, after cytoreduction. The source material was peripheral blood mononuclear cells, sampled before stem cell transplant. The source of these receptors is a woman aged 60 to 75 with acute myeloid leukemia. Some clones in this sample may be carry-over from other donors' samples.

The chain has TRBV7-2 and TRBJ2-2, with D tentatively TRBD2 (5 bases). CDR3 length: 15 residues. Trimming removed 4 bases from V and 6 bases from J, with 15 bases in between. In germline, CDR1 is SGHTA, CDR2 FQGNSA. For the CDR3, the DNA is TGTGCCAGCAGCTCCGCTACTAGGTGGGCCGGGGAGCTGTTTTTT. It yields the protein CASSSATRWAGELFF.

This chain links TRBV11-1 with TRBJ2-7, with a weak D call TRBD1 (7 bases). This CDR3 has 15 residues. V lost 5 bases and J 0 bases, leaving 14 bases between the germline ends. Germline V CDR1 and CDR2: SGHAT, FQDESV (reference sequence). The chain's CDR3 is CASSPTGRPSYEQYF. As DNA, the CDR3 is TGTGCCAGCAGCCCGACAGGGAGGCCCTCCTACGAGCAGTACTTC.

The table lists this clone with a few counts. The J gene is TRBJ1-1, the V gene TRBV4-1, with 9 bases lining up with TRBD1. Germline V gene sequence: CDR1 MGHRA, CDR2 YSYEKL. Germline trimming cut 6 bases from V and 1 base from J; bases unmatched to any gene: 6. This CDR3 region has 15 residues. CDR3 sequence reads: CASRPWDRENTEAFF. The CDR3 DNA reads as TGCGCCAGCAGACCCTGGGACAGGGAGAACACTGAAGCTTTCTTT.

The rearrangement links TRBV7-2 to TRBJ2-7; TRBD1 matches 10 bases. V shed 2 bases and J 3 bases; nucleotides not matched to a gene: 4. Germline CDR1 SGHTA, CDR2 FQGNSA. The CDR3 contains 15 residues. CDR3 bases: TGTGCCAGCAGCTTACCTCGGACAGGGGGCTACGAGCAGTACTTC. It codes for CASSLPRTGGYEQYF.

A note on this clone: The same CDR3 can be traced to other DNA sequences in this sample. J is TRBJ2-7 and V is TRBV4-3; D is uncertain. The CDR3 extends over 13 amino acids. Germline V gene sequence: CDR1 LGHNA, CDR2 YSLEER. The germline V and J ends were trimmed by 1 base and 1 base, with 5 bases remaining between them. The CDR3 DNA is TGCGCCAGCAGCCAAGGCCGATCCTACGAGCAGTACTTC. Its translation: CASSQGRSYEQYF.

The chain joins TRBV7-8 to TRBJ1-1; maybe TRBD1 (6 bases). Deletions cut 6 bases from V and 7 bases from J, with 15 bases between. Per the germline V gene, CDR1 is SGHVS and CDR2 is FQNEAQ. The CDR3 consists of 13 residues. The CDR3 DNA follows: TGTGCCAGCAGGAGGGGGGGTTCTCATGAAGCTTTCTTT. Its protein product is CASRRGGSHEAFF. Looking up the rest from reference TRBV7-8 and TRBJ1-1 gives the full variable domain: GAGVSQSPRYKVAKRGQDVALRCDPISGHVSLFWYQQALGQGPEFLTYFQNEAQLDKSGLPSDRFFAERPEGSVSTLKIQRTQQEDSAVYLCASRRGGSHEAFFGQGTRLTVV.

The chain carries TRBV2 and TRBJ2-1; D is ambiguous. The germline V and J ends were trimmed by 4 bases and 4 bases, with 8 bases remaining between them. CDR3 size: 13 residues. Per germline, CDR1 SNHLY and CDR2 FYNNEI. The CDR3, as DNA: TGTGCCAGCAGTGTGTGGGGTTACAATGAGCAGTTCTTC. Translating it yields CASSVWGYNEQFF.

This chain joins TRBV20-1 and TRBJ1-2, with D unresolved. Looked up from germline, CDR1 is DFQATT and CDR2 is SNEGSKA (reference sequence). The CDR3 runs 10 residues. Trimming left V 1 base short and J 5 bases short, with 2 bases between. For the CDR3, the DNA is TGCAGTGCTAGAGGGTATGGCTACACCTTC. It codes for CSARGYGYTF.

The rearrangement uses TRBV5-1 and TRBJ1-3; no clear D gene. The CDR3 sequence is 12 residues long. Germline V gene sequence: CDR1 SGHRS, CDR2 YFSETQ. V was cut by 3 bases and J by 9 bases, with 10 bases left in between. CDR3 DNA sequence: TGCGCCAGCAGCTCGGAGTCGGGCACCATATATTTT. This encodes CASSSESGTIYF.

The chain carries TRBV27 and TRBJ2-7, with 11 bases lining up with TRBD2. From germline, CDR1 is MNHEY and CDR2 SMNVEV (reference sequence). CDR3 length: 15 residues. The V and J ends lost 4 bases and 2 bases, in that order; junction bases with no gene match: 4. This CDR3 reads CASSSQTSGTYEQYF. For the CDR3, the DNA is TGTGCCAGCAGTTCACAGACTAGCGGGACCTACGAGCAGTACTTC.

The chain couples TRBV4-1 to TRBJ1-1, with 8 bases matching TRBD1. Germline loops: CDR1 MGHRA, CDR2 YSYEKL. This CDR3 has 16 residues. After removal of 4 bases from V and 4 bases from J, the junction contained 11 bases not matched to a gene. This CDR3 is CASSLLLGQASTEAFF. In DNA form, the CDR3 reads TGCGCCAGCAGCCTACTATTGGGACAGGCGAGCACTGAAGCTTTCTTT.

This chain joins TRBV7-6 and TRBJ2-2; D unresolved. The V and J ends lost 7 bases and 4 bases respectively, with 10 bases between them. Per the germline V gene, CDR1 is SGHVS and CDR2 is FNYEAQ. The CDR3 contains 13 residues. The CDR3 nucleotides are TGTGCCAGCACCCCGGGCGTCACCGGGGAGCTGTTTTTT. Amino acids: CASTPGVTGELFF. Full variable domain (remainder filled in from reference TRBV7-6 and TRBJ2-2): GAGVSQSPRYKVTKRGQDVALRCDPISGHVSLYWYRQALGQGPEFLTYFNYEAQQDKSGLPNDRFSAERPEGSISTLTIQRTEQRDSAMYRCASTPGVTGELFFGEGSRLTVL.

V usage is TRBV4-3 and J usage is TRBJ1-3; D not certain. Trimming took 0 bases from V and 2 from J, leaving 11 bases between them. CDR3 length equals 16 residues. The germline CDR1 and CDR2 sequences are LGHNA and YSLEER. The CDR3 coding sequence is TGCGCCAGCAGCCAAGATTGGGCCGTGACTGGAAACACCATATATTTT. Protein product: CASSQDWAVTGNTIYF.

The V and J genes are TRBV9 and TRBJ1-2, with 7 bases aligning to TRBD1. The V gene's germline CDR1 is SGDLS and CDR2 YYNGEE. Trimming took 0 bases from V and 7 from J; bases not matched to a gene: 6. The length of the CDR3 is 14 residues. CDR3 sequence (DNA): TGTGCCAGCAGCGTAGGTCGACAGGGAGGTGGCTACACCTTC. Amino acids: CASSVGRQGGGYTF.

As DNA, the CDR3 is TGCAGCGCGGAGGTAGGACAGGGGGCGGCTGGGGCCAACGTCCTGACTTTC. Its translation is CSAEVGQGAAGANVLTF. This chain joins TRBV29-1 and TRBJ2-6, with 11 positions matching TRBD1. CDR3 length equals 17 residues. Germline CDR1 SQVTM, CDR2 ANQGSEA. V dropped 7 bases and J dropped 2; count of bases not matched to a gene: 10.

The V and J genes are TRBV6-1 and TRBJ2-1; tentatively, D is TRBD1 (5 bases). Looked up from germline, CDR1 is MNHNS and CDR2 is SASEGT. This CDR3 comprises 14 residues. The V end was cut by 6 bases, the J end by 0 bases, with 9 bases between. The CDR3 reads CASRLRASYNEQFF. As DNA, the CDR3 is TGTGCCAGCAGGCTCAGGGCCTCCTACAATGAGCAGTTCTTC.

V usage is TRBV27 and J usage is TRBJ2-7, with D possibly matching TRBD2 (5 bases). Trimming removed 5 bases from V and 0 bases from J, with 14 bases in between. Germline V CDR1 and CDR2: MNHEY, SMNVEV (reference sequence). The CDR3 consists of 15 residues. The CDR3 spells CASSKEDSSSYEQYF. In DNA form, the CDR3 reads TGTGCCAGCAGTAAGGAGGACTCCAGCTCCTACGAGCAGTACTTC.

J is TRBJ2-2 and V is TRBV20-1; D gene unclear. The germline V gene encodes CDR1 DFQATT and CDR2 SNEGSKA (reference sequence). Trimming stripped 6 bases from V and 6 bases from J, with 8 bases between. The CDR3 loop spans 11 amino acids. DNA of the CDR3: TGCAGTGCCGGGTTATCCGGGGAGCTGTTTTTT. This sequence encodes CSAGLSGELFF.

The rearrangement uses TRBV6-9 and TRBJ2-5, with 7 bases fitting TRBD1. CDR3 length equals 20 residues. V shed 6 bases and J 0 bases; nucleotides not matched to a gene: 22. The V gene's germline CDR1 is MNHGY and CDR2 SVAAGI. CDR3 sequence reads: CASSRNLERDRGDNQETQYF. CDR3 DNA sequence: TGTGCCAGCAGCCGCAATCTCGAAAGGGACAGAGGGGACAACCAAGAGACCCAGTACTTC.

This clone appeared once. The chain is built from TRBV6-5 and TRBJ2-7; 10 bases map to TRBD1. The germline V gene has CDR1 MNHEY and CDR2 SVGAGI. Unmatched junction bases numbered 3, after V lost 2 bases and J lost 2 bases. The CDR3 has 15 amino acids. This CDR3 is CASSYGTGVAYEQYF. CDR3 in DNA: TGTGCCAGCAGTTACGGGACAGGGGTAGCCTACGAGCAGTACTTC.

This rearrangement joins TRBV5-1 to TRBJ1-3, with D perhaps TRBD1 (6 bases). Germline lookup yields CDR1 SGHRS and CDR2 YFSETQ. CDR3 length: 16 residues. With 5 bases removed from V and 0 bases from J, the gap between germline ends came to 15 bases. The CDR3 region has the DNA TGCGCCAGCAGTGCCAAGACAGGCCTCTCTGGAAACACCATATATTTT. Its translation: CASSAKTGLSGNTIYF.

The rearrangement uses TRBV5-6 and TRBJ2-2; tentative D call: TRBD2 (6 bases). The CDR3 runs to 13 residues. V was shortened by 2 bases and J by 6 bases, with 8 bases between the two germline ends. Germline values: CDR1 SGHDT, CDR2 YYEEEE. The CDR3 nucleotides read TGTGCCAGCAGCTTCACTAGCTCCGGGGAGCTGTTTTTT. Amino acids: CASSFTSSGELFF.

The chain joins TRBV14 to TRBJ1-3; 8 positions agree with TRBD1. Per germline, CDR1 SGHDN and CDR2 FVKESK. The CDR3 extends over 16 amino acids. V was pared by 4 bases and J by 2 bases, with 7 bases of the junction left unmatched. The CDR3 DNA sequence: TGTGCCAGCAGCCCCGACAGGGGAGTCGCTGGAAACACCATATATTTT. Translating gives CASSPDRGVAGNTIYF.

This chain uses TRBV2 with TRBJ2-7; 10 nucleotides agree with TRBD2. The CDR3 is 12 residues long. The V gene end was trimmed by 7 bases and the J gene end by 9 bases; junction bases not matched to a gene: 6. Germline CDR1 reads SNHLY; CDR2 reads FYNNEI. The CDR3 sequence is CASTLAGAGQYF. The DNA of the CDR3 is TGTGCCAGCACTCTAGCGGGAGCGGGGCAGTACTTC.

The genes are TRBV5-1 and TRBJ1-1; TRBD1 matches at 8 bases. Germline CDR1 is SGHRS and CDR2 is YFSETQ. The CDR3 is 15 residues long. J was trimmed by 5 bases and V by 0 bases; bases with no gene match: 6. The CDR3 reads CASSLAGGANTEAFF. CDR3 nucleotides: TGCGCCAGCAGCTTGGCAGGGGGCGCGAATACTGAAGCTTTCTTT.

V and J are TRBV4-3 and TRBJ2-1, with 7 bases that match TRBD2. V trimming: 1 base; J trimming: 6 bases; junction bases outside the gene matches: 15. Germline CDR1 reads LGHNA; CDR2 reads YSLEER. The CDR3 has 18 residues. The CDR3 DNA is TGCGCCAGCAGCCAAGCCGTATCGGGGGGTACCTACAGCAATGAGCAGTTCTTC. Protein product: CASSQAVSGGTYSNEQFF.

The chain has TRBV5-4 and TRBJ2-3; D call uncertain. Germline V lookup: CDR1 SGHNT, CDR2 YYREEE (reference sequence). CDR3 size: 14 residues. V lost 4 bases and J lost 4, with 13 bases in between. The DNA for the CDR3 is TGTGCCAGCAGCCGGTCCTCGTTCGCAGATACGCAGTATTTT. Translation: CASSRSSFADTQYF.

The chain recombines TRBV19 with TRBJ1-5, with unresolved D. The CDR3 contains 15 residues. Trimming stripped 5 bases from V and 1 base from J, with 12 bases between. Germline V gene lookup returns CDR1 LNHDA and CDR2 SQIVND (reference sequence). The chain's CDR3 is CASSEGSGSNQPQHF. The CDR3 DNA follows: TGTGCCAGTAGTGAGGGATCTGGGAGCAATCAGCCCCAGCATTTT.

The rearrangement uses TRBV29-1 and TRBJ2-7; D is ambiguous. The CDR3 length is 12 residues. The germline V gene has CDR1 SQVTM and CDR2 ANQGSEA. V lost 3 bases and J 2 bases, leaving 8 bases between the germline ends. The CDR3 is CSVEAGTYEQYF. Written as DNA, the CDR3 is TGCAGCGTTGAGGCAGGAACCTACGAGCAGTACTTC.